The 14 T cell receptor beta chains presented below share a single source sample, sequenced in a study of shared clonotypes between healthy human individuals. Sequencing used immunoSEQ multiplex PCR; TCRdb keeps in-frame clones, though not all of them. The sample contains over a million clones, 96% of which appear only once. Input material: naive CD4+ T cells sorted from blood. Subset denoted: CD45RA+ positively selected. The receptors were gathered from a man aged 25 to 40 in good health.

The DNA for the CDR3 is TGCGCCAGCAGCTTGGTTGGGGCAGAAGAGACCCAGTACTTC. This encodes CASSLVGAEETQYF. This chain links TRBV5-1 with TRBJ2-5, with D perhaps TRBD1 (5 bases). Deletions cut 0 bases from V and 3 bases from J, with 9 bases between. Per germline, CDR1 SGHRS and CDR2 YFSETQ. CDR3 length: 14 residues.

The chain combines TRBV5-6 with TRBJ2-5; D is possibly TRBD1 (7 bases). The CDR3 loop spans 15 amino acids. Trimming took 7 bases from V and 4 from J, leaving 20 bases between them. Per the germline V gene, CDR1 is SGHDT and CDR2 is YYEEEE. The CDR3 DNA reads TGTGCCAGCGGAAAGACGGTTCAGGGGGGAGAGACCCAGTACTTC. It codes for CASGKTVQGGETQYF.

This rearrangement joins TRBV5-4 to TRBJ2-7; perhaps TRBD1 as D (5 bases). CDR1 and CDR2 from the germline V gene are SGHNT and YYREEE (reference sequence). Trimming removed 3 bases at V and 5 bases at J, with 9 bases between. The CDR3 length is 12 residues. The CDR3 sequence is CASSSGPDEQYF. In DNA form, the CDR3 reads TGTGCCAGCAGCTCAGGGCCCGACGAGCAGTACTTC.

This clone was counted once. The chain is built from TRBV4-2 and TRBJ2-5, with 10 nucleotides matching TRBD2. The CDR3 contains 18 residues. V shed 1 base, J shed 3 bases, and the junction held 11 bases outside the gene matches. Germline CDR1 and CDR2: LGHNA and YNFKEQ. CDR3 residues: CASSQAQGSGLAEETQYF. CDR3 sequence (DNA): TGTGCCAGCAGCCAAGCCCAGGGGTCAGGACTAGCGGAAGAGACCCAGTACTTC.

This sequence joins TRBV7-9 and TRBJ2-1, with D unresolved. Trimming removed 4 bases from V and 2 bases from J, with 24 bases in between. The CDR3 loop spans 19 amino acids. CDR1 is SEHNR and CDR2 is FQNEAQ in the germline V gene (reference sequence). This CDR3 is CASSSLTGLLSGTYNEQFF. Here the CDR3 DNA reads TGTGCCAGCAGCTCGTTGACCGGGTTACTAAGTGGTACCTACAATGAGCAGTTCTTC.

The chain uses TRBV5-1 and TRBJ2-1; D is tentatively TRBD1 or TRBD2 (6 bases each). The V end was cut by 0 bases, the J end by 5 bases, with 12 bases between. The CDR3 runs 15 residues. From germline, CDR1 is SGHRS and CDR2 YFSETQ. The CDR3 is CASSLEGGGNNEQFF. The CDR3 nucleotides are TGCGCCAGCAGCTTGGAAGGGGGAGGAAACAATGAGCAGTTCTTC.

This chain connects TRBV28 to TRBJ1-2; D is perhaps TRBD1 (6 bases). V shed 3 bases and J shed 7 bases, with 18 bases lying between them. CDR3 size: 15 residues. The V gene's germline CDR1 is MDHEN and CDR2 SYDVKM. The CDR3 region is CASSFSSSLGGGYTF. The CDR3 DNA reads TGTGCCAGCAGTTTTAGCTCTTCGCTAGGGGGTGGCTACACCTTC.

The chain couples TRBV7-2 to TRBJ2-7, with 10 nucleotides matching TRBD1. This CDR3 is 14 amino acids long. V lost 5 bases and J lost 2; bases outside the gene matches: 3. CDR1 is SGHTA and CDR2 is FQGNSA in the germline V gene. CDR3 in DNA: TGTGCCAGCAGCGTGACAGGGGGCCCCTACGAGCAGTACTTC. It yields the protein CASSVTGGPYEQYF.

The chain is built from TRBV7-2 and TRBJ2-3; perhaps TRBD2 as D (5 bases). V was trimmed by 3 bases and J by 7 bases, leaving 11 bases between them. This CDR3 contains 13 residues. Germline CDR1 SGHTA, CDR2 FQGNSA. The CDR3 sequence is CASSLSLGNTQYF. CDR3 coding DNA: TGTGCCAGCAGCTTGTCACTAGGTAATACGCAGTATTTT.

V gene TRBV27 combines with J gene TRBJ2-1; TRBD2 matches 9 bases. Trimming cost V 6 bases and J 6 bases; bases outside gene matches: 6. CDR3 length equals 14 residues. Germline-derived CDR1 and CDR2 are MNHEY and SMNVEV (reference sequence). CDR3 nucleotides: TGTGCCAGCAGGCCCGGACTAGCGCGCAATGAGCAGTTCTTC. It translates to CASRPGLARNEQFF.

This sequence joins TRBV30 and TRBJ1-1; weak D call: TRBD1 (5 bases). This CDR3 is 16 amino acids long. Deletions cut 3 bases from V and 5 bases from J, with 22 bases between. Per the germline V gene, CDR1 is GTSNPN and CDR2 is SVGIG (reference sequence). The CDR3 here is CAWRTTGEGQRTEAFF. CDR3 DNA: TGTGCCTGGAGGACAACAGGTGAGGGTCAACGGACTGAAGCTTTCTTT.

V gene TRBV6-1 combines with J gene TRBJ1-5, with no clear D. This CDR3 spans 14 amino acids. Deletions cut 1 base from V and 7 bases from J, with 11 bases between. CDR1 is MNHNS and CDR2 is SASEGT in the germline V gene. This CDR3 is CASSEGNGLQPQHF. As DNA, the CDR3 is TGTGCCAGCAGTGAAGGAAATGGGCTGCAGCCCCAGCATTTT.

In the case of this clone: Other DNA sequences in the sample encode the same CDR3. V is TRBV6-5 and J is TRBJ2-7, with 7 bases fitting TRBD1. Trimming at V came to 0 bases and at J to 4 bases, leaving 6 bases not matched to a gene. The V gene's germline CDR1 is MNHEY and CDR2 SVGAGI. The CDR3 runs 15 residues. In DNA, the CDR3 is TGTGCCAGCAGTTACTCGAGAGACAGGGTTTACGAGCAGTACTTC. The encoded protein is CASSYSRDRVYEQYF.

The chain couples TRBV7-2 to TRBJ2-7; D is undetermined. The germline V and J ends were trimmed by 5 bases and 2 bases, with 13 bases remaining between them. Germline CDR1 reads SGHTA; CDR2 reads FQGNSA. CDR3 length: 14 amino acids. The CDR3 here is CASSRLGSTYEQYF. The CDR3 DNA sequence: TGTGCCAGCAGCCGATTGGGCAGTACCTACGAGCAGTACTTC.